Presented here are 22 T cell receptor beta chains from one specimen sequenced in a study of control samples from healthy donors and cancer patients. The repertoire was sequenced with immunoSEQ multiplex PCR; TCRdb's copy has only in-frame clones and lacks some. Here the sample spans around 100,000 clones, about 90% being singletons. Sequencing input: blood. Receptor source: a woman in her forties or fifties in good health.

The chain uses TRBV6-5 and TRBJ2-5; 8 bases line up with TRBD2. The junction had 12 bases not matched to a gene; V was cut back by 7 bases and J by 5 bases. The germline gives CDR1 MNHEY, CDR2 SVGAGI. The CDR3 contains 15 residues. CDR3 nucleotides: TGTGCCAGCAAGTTGACGGGAGGGCCGTGGGAGACCCAGTACTTC. Amino acids: CASKLTGGPWETQYF.

The chain employs TRBV12-5 and TRBJ2-2; D is undetermined. Germline assignment: CDR1 LGHNT and CDR2 FRNRAP. The CDR3 spans 12 residues. V gave up 0 bases and J gave up 8 bases, with 4 bases separating them. CDR3 in amino acids: CASGLVEGELFF. In DNA form, the CDR3 reads TGTGCTAGTGGTTTGGTAGAAGGGGAGCTGTTTTTT.

The chain is built from TRBV4-3 and TRBJ2-2; TRBD1 matches at 10 bases. V lost 4 bases and J lost 4; bases outside the gene matches: 3. The CDR3 is 15 amino acids. From germline, CDR1 is LGHNA and CDR2 YSLEER. Here the CDR3 DNA reads TGCGCCAGCAGCCGGGGACAGGGGAGCACCGGGGAGCTGTTTTTT. Protein product: CASSRGQGSTGELFF.

The genes are TRBV30 and TRBJ1-1, with D possibly matching TRBD1 (6 bases). In germline, CDR1 is GTSNPN, CDR2 SVGIG (reference sequence). The germline V and J ends were trimmed by 4 bases and 5 bases, with 17 bases remaining between them. The CDR3 totals 14 residues. DNA for the CDR3: TGTGCCTGGAACCCCCGGGGGGCGAGGACTGAAGCTTTCTTT. Encoded protein: CAWNPRGARTEAFF. The full variable domain, with the rest looked up from reference TRBV30 and TRBJ1-1, is SQTIHQWPATLVQPVGSPLSLECTVEGTSNPNLYWYRQAAGRGLQLLFYSVGIGQISSEVPQNLSASRPQDRQFILSSKKLLLSDSGFYLCAWNPRGARTEAFFGQGTRLTVV.

The rearrangement uses TRBV27 and TRBJ1-1; no clear D. The CDR3 is 14 amino acids. The V end lost 4 bases, the J end lost 1 base, and 10 bases lay between the germline ends. CDR1 MNHEY and CDR2 SMNVEV come from the germline V gene (reference sequence). Here the CDR3 DNA reads TGTGCCAGCAGTTATCTCGGGGAGAACACTGAAGCTTTCTTT. Protein sequence: CASSYLGENTEAFF.

The rearrangement joins TRBV3-1 (or the pseudogene TRBV3-2) to TRBJ2-7; a weak D match, TRBD1 (6 bases). Trimming cost V 8 bases and J 5 bases, with 25 bases left between them. Germline CDR1 reads LGHDT; CDR2 reads YNNKEL (reference sequence). The CDR3 is 16 amino acids. CDR3 sequence (DNA): TGTGCCAGCGGGCCAATAAACAGGGAGACGATGGACGAGCAGTACGTC. Translation gives CASGPINRETMDEQYV.

This chain connects TRBV4-3 to TRBJ2-7; TRBD1 is a possible D gene (6 bases). This CDR3 contains 13 residues. The V gene lost 4 bases and the J gene lost 5 bases, with 12 bases spanning the gap. From germline, CDR1 is LGHNA and CDR2 YSLEER. DNA for the CDR3: TGCGCCAGCAGCCCCCGGAAGGGGGACGAGCAGTACGTC. It specifies CASSPRKGDEQYV.

The rearrangement links TRBV9 to TRBJ1-3, with 8 nucleotides matching TRBD1. V was clipped by 0 bases and J by 2 bases; unmatched bases: 13. The length of the CDR3 is 19 residues. The germline CDR1 and CDR2 sequences are SGDLS and YYNGEE. The CDR3 coding sequence is TGTGCCAGCAGCGTAGATTCGTTTGTGGACAGGGTGACTGGAAACACCATATATTTT. It codes for CASSVDSFVDRVTGNTIYF. Full variable domain (missing parts from reference TRBV9 and TRBJ1-3): DSGVTQTPKHLITATGQRVTLRCSPRSGDLSVYWYQQSLDQGLQFLIQYYNGEERAKGNILERFSAQQFPDLHSELNLSSLELGDSALYFCASSVDSFVDRVTGNTIYFGEGSWLTVV.

The chain recombines TRBV2 with TRBJ1-5; no clear D. Looked up from germline, CDR1 is SNHLY and CDR2 is FYNNEI. V was cut by 7 bases and J by 6 bases, with 10 bases left in between. The CDR3 has 12 residues. CDR3: CASKDFGQPQHF. In DNA, the CDR3 is TGTGCCAGCAAGGACTTCGGTCAGCCCCAGCATTTT. Combining the CDR3 with reference TRBV2 and TRBJ1-5 gives the whole variable domain EPEVTQTPSHQVTQMGQEVILRCVPISNHLYFYWYRQILGQKVEFLVSFYNNEISEKSEIFDDQFSVERPDGSNFTLKIRSTKLEDSAMYFCASKDFGQPQHFGDGTRLSIL.

The rearrangement uses TRBV2 and TRBJ2-5; a possible D gene is TRBD2 (6 bases). Germline values: CDR1 SNHLY, CDR2 FYNNEI. Trimming took off 2 bases at V and 5 bases at J, with 12 bases between the two ends. CDR3 length equals 14 residues. The CDR3 protein is CASSELAGWETQYF. Written as DNA, the CDR3 is TGTGCCAGCAGTGAATTGGCGGGGTGGGAGACCCAGTACTTC.

This clone was seen only a few times. Other DNA variants within this sample encode the same CDR3. The V gene is TRBV2, the J gene TRBJ2-1; D is unclear. V dropped 8 bases and J dropped 1 base, with 9 bases sitting between them. Looked up from germline, CDR1 is SNHLY and CDR2 is FYNNEI. The CDR3 consists of 13 residues. CDR3 loop: CASRTVSYNEQFF. The DNA for the CDR3 is TGTGCCAGCCGTACCGTGTCCTACAATGAGCAGTTCTTC. Full variable domain (outside the CDR3, taken from reference TRBV2 and TRBJ2-1): EPEVTQTPSHQVTQMGQEVILRCVPISNHLYFYWYRQILGQKVEFLVSFYNNEISEKSEIFDDQFSVERPDGSNFTLKIRSTKLEDSAMYFCASRTVSYNEQFFGPGTRLTVL.

This clone showed up just a few times. This chain connects TRBV9 to TRBJ2-1; 9 bases are a match to TRBD2. The germline CDR1 and CDR2 sequences are SGDLS and YYNGEE. V lost 9 bases and J lost 1; bases outside the gene matches: 2. This CDR3 has 13 residues. The CDR3 nucleotides are TGTGCCACGAGCGGGGGGTCCTACAATGAGCAGTTCTTC. This encodes CATSGGSYNEQFF.

This chain links TRBV19 with TRBJ1-3, with D hard to call. Trimming removed 7 bases from V and 5 bases from J, with 9 bases in between. Germline V gene lookup returns CDR1 LNHDA and CDR2 SQIVND (reference sequence). There are 12 residues in the CDR3. This chain's CDR3 is CASTTRRNTIYF. CDR3 coding DNA: TGTGCCAGTACTACCCGCCGAAACACCATATATTTT.

This clone was observed a single time. The V and J genes are TRBV5-6 and TRBJ2-3, with 16 positions matching TRBD2. The CDR3 is 18 residues long. Trimming removed 4 bases from V and 4 bases from J; junction bases left unmatched: 9. Germline assignment: CDR1 SGHDT and CDR2 YYEEEE. The CDR3 DNA reads as TGTGCCAGCAGCCGCGGGACTAGCGGGAGGGCCCGGGCAGATACGCAGTATTTT. It specifies CASSRGTSGRARADTQYF. The full variable domain, rest sourced from reference TRBV5-6 and TRBJ2-3, is DAGVTQSPTHLIKTRGQQVTLRCSPKSGHDTVSWYQQALGQGPQFIFQYYEEEERQRGNFPDRFSGHQFPNYSSELNVNALLLGDSALYLCASSRGTSGRARADTQYFGPGTRLTVL.

The table lists this clone with a few counts. The V call is TRBV12-3 or TRBV12-4, the J call TRBJ1-1, with 7 bases lining up with TRBD1. There are 13 residues in the CDR3. The ends lost 5 bases at V and 8 bases at J; junction bases unmatched: 8. DNA of the CDR3: TGTGCCAGCAGTACCCTGAGGGGGCTGGAAGCTTTCTTT. It encodes CASSTLRGLEAFF.

V is TRBV11-2 and J is TRBJ2-3; D remains ambiguous. Trimming pared 1 base from V and 0 bases from J, leaving 8 bases between. The CDR3 covers 15 residues. The germline V gene encodes CDR1 SGHAT and CDR2 FQNNGV. The DNA for the CDR3 is TGTGCCAGCAGCTTAGTGGCTAGTAGCACAGATACGCAGTATTTT. Amino acid sequence: CASSLVASSTDTQYF.

The chain carries TRBV27 and TRBJ2-7; 10 nucleotides line up with TRBD1. CDR3 size: 19 residues. Germline V CDR1 and CDR2: MNHEY, SMNVEV (reference sequence). The V and J ends lost 0 bases and 3 bases, in that order; junction bases with no gene match: 14. The CDR3 is CASSLSPRRGQGVFYEQYV. Written as DNA, the CDR3 is TGTGCCAGCAGTTTATCGCCCCGTCGCGGACAGGGGGTTTTCTACGAGCAGTACGTC.

The J gene is TRBJ1-4, the V gene TRBV5-1; D gene ambiguous. V was shortened by 6 bases and J by 0 bases, with 15 bases between the two germline ends. This CDR3 has 16 residues. Germline V gives CDR1 SGHRS, CDR2 YFSETQ. CDR3 DNA: TGCGCCAGCAAACCTCTCCCCGGGGCAACTAATGAAAAACTGTTTTTT. Translation: CASKPLPGATNEKLFF. Full variable domain (rest looked up from reference TRBV5-1 and TRBJ1-4): KAGVTQTPRYLIKTRGQQVTLSCSPISGHRSVSWYQQTPGQGLQFLFEYFSETQRNKGNFPGRFSGRQFSNSRSEMNVSTLELGDSALYLCASKPLPGATNEKLFFGSGTQLSVL.

The chain carries TRBV5-6 and TRBJ2-7, with D hard to call. The V gene's germline CDR1 is SGHDT and CDR2 YYEEEE. The CDR3 spans 13 residues. V lost 0 bases and J 6 bases, leaving 10 bases between the germline ends. Written as DNA, the CDR3 is TGTGCCAGCAGCTTGGCCCAGAGTTTCGAGCAGTACTTC. This translates into CASSLAQSFEQYF.

The chain uses TRBV5-1 and TRBJ1-1; D is unresolved. Germline CDR1 is SGHRS and CDR2 is YFSETQ. V gave up 4 bases and J gave up 4 bases, with 8 bases separating them. This CDR3 has 12 amino acids. The CDR3 region is CASSELPTEAFF. For the CDR3, the DNA is TGCGCCAGCAGCGAACTACCCACTGAAGCTTTCTTT.

The chain uses TRBV6-5 and TRBJ2-1; 7 bases agree with TRBD1. This CDR3 is 15 amino acids long. Germline trimming cut 5 bases from V and 3 bases from J; bases unmatched to any gene: 7. The germline CDR1 and CDR2 sequences are MNHEY and SVGAGI. DNA for the CDR3: TGTGCCAGCAGTCCTAACAGGGGATTCTACAATGAGCAGTTCTTC. It is translated as CASSPNRGFYNEQFF.

V is TRBV12-3 or TRBV12-4 and J is TRBJ1-5, with D tentatively TRBD1 (5 bases). Trimming cost V 6 bases and J 5 bases, with 11 bases left between them. CDR3 length: 13 residues. CDR3 sequence: CASSRQTHQPQHF. The CDR3 nucleotides read TGTGCCAGCAGCCGACAGACGCATCAGCCCCAGCATTTT.